Listed below are T cell receptor beta chains from one sample, sequenced in a study of high-grade serous ovarian cancer treatment subgroups. The data were produced by immunoSEQ multiplex PCR, yet TCRdb's version contains in-frame clones alone and is incomplete. The sample gives about 640 clones, 65% to 85% of which show up once; around 10% is in the top ten. The sample was tumor tissue. The source is a human donor with high-grade serous ovarian cancer. CDR3s leave out the opening cysteine and the closing phenylalanine or tryptophan. Not every row has a clone size; where given, it reads once, few, many or a size class.

J	size	V	CDR3
TRBJ2-1	.	TRBV5-1	ASSLNFRTMVNNEQF
TRBJ2-3	.	TRBV27	ASSFGGSSADTQY
TRBJ1-2	.	TRBV5-5	ASSLDPGSAYGYT
TRBJ1-1	.	TRBV19	ASSIDRDRVNTEAF
TRBJ2-7	.	TRBV28	ASSLGPGTRNSYEQY
TRBJ2-5	.	TRBV21-1	ASSKKEGTFQETQY
.	once	TRBV6-6	ASSPTGRSNEQY
TRBJ1-6	.	TRBV2	ASRGQGSGNSPLH
TRBJ2-2	.	TRBV6-1	ASSGRGPGELF
TRBJ1-5	.	TRBV6-1	ASTKDRNQPQH
TRBJ1-1	.	TRBV21-1	AEGQESEAF
TRBJ2-2	.	TRBV6-4	ASSEWAERTGELF
TRBJ2-6	.	TRBV4-3	ASSQDRGGLSGANVLT
TRBJ2-2	.	TRBV9	ASSGLAGGTGELF
TRBJ2-1	.	TRBV19	ATTGLAGASNEQF
TRBJ2-7	once	TRBV7-2	ASGSGSYEQY
TRBJ2-1	.	TRBV30	AWSRGTDEQF
TRBJ2-7	.	TRBV7-8	ASSPIDPPSYEQY
TRBJ1-3	.	TRBV4-3	ASSQDRFGNSGNTIY
TRBJ2-1	.	TRBV13	ASSLGTSGPLDEQF
TRBJ2-1	.	TRBV2	ASSGVAGVNEQF
TRBJ1-1	.	TRBV11-1	ASSTARGLIKTEAF
TRBJ1-4	.	TRBV7-6	ASSRQTYNEKLF
TRBJ2-4	.	TRBV27	ASSLSVKNIQY
TRBJ2-3	once	TRBV7-6	ASSLVVAGATDTQY
TRBJ2-5	.	TRBV7-3	ASSLGVGRKETQY
TRBJ2-5	.	TRBV7-6	ASSLEAGGMETQY
TRBJ1-3	.	TRBV4-3	ASSQGASGNTIY
TRBJ2-3	.	TRBV7-2	ASSSRGATSADTQY
TRBJ1-1	once	TRBV6-1	ASSGRDRGSLHTEAF
TRBJ2-1	.	TRBV9	ASSVGRTLNNEQF
TRBJ2-5	.	TRBV2	ASSAWGARGETQY
TRBJ1-1	.	TRBV19	ASSIGYGGLMNTEAF
TRBJ1-1	few	TRBV9	ASSSYWGGTEAF
TRBJ2-1	.	TRBV7-2	ASSGLAGPGGREQF
TRBJ2-4	.	TRBV27	ASSLGRAKNIQY
TRBJ2-1	.	TRBV10-3	AISEAGYQPTLSGLEQF
TRBJ2-7	few	TRBV7-9	ASSPGQGWDEQY
TRBJ1-1	once	TRBV27	ASRGHSNTEAF
TRBJ2-3	.	TRBV9	ASSVGPGGLAGDADTQY
TRBJ2-1	few	TRBV7-3	ASSTLAGGQWNEQF
TRBJ1-1	few	TRBV19	ASRDSYTEAF
TRBJ1-2	.	TRBV6-1	ASSPVLDYGYT